The 22 T cell receptor beta chains reported below all come from one sample, sequenced in a study of blood T cell repertoires in COVID-19. TCRdb's table, derived via immunoSEQ multiplex PCR, lists solely in-frame clones and lacks some. This sample has some 180,000 clones; 75% to 90% occur once, and the top ten carry 5% to 8%. The source material was PBMCs or T cells enriched from blood (not recorded which). Source of these receptors: a man aged 40-49 years who had recovered from COVID-19.

The V call is TRBV5-4, the J call TRBJ2-5, with D perhaps TRBD1 (6 bases). Trimming cost V 4 bases and J 2 bases, with 9 bases left between them. Germline V gene lookup returns CDR1 SGHNT and CDR2 YYREEE (reference sequence). The CDR3 is 13 amino acids. CDR3 amino acids: CASSGTYQETQYF. CDR3 bases: TGTGCCAGCAGCGGGACATATCAAGAGACCCAGTACTTC.

This chain uses TRBV30 with TRBJ2-7, with unresolved D. V lost 2 bases and J 3 bases, leaving 5 bases between the germline ends. The CDR3 loop spans 11 amino acids. In germline, CDR1 is GTSNPN, CDR2 SVGIG (reference sequence). This CDR3 reads CAWSPLYEQYF. In nucleotides, the CDR3 is TGTGCCTGGAGTCCTCTCTACGAGCAGTACTTC.

The V call is TRBV19, the J call TRBJ2-1, with D perhaps matching TRBD2 (5 bases). CDR3 length: 17 residues. Between the trimmed V and J ends, which lost 0 bases and 2 bases, there was a span of 14 bases. Germline CDR1 LNHDA, CDR2 SQIVND (reference sequence). CDR3 DNA sequence: TGTGCCAGTAGTATAGACGTCGGGGTAGGGACCTACAATGAGCAGTTCTTC. Translation gives CASSIDVGVGTYNEQFF.

With respect to this clone: A much larger clone lies a single base off, so this may be a read error. V usage is TRBV6-6 and J usage is TRBJ1-1; tentative D call: TRBD1 (5 bases). Germline CDR1 reads MNHNY; CDR2 reads SVGAGI (reference sequence). The CDR3 covers 13 residues. V lost 6 bases and J lost 1, with 9 bases in between. This chain's CDR3 is CASSSTENTEAFF. CDR3 coding DNA: TGTGCCAGCAGCTCGACAGAGAACACTGAAGCTTTCTTT.

This clone was detected once. The genes are TRBV5-1 and TRBJ1-2; 7 nucleotides agree with TRBD1. V was pared by 7 bases and J by 6 bases, with 6 bases of the junction left unmatched. This CDR3 is 12 amino acids long. CDR1 and CDR2 (germline): SGHRS, YFSETQ. The CDR3 coding sequence is TGCGCCAGCGGATTACAGGGGCATGGCTACACCTTC. Its translation: CASGLQGHGYTF.

The rearrangement links TRBV12-5 to TRBJ1-6, with D hard to call. The germline gives CDR1 LGHNT, CDR2 FRNRAP. Trimming removed 1 base at V and 4 bases at J, with 5 bases between. The CDR3 has 14 residues. The CDR3 bases are TGTGCTAGTGGTTTGGGGCAGTATAATTCACCCCTCCACTTT. Amino acids: CASGLGQYNSPLHF.

V is TRBV19 and J is TRBJ2-1; TRBD2 matches at 11 bases. The V segment lost 6 bases and the J segment 3 bases; nucleotides outside the gene matches: 7. Germline-derived CDR1 and CDR2 are LNHDA and SQIVND (reference sequence). This CDR3 spans 16 amino acids. The CDR3 here is CASRLSGTSGYNEQFF. CDR3 DNA: TGTGCCAGTAGGCTCTCCGGGACTAGCGGCTACAATGAGCAGTTCTTC.

This chain uses TRBV30 with TRBJ1-6; D remains unclear. Trimming took off 0 bases at V and 7 bases at J, with 16 bases between the two ends. CDR3 length equals 16 residues. Germline V gene data show CDR1 as GTSNPN and CDR2 as SVGIG (reference sequence). CDR3 protein: CAWSVEGKRRNSPLHF. The CDR3 region has the DNA TGTGCCTGGAGTGTGGAGGGAAAGCGGCGCAATTCACCCCTCCACTTT. The full variable domain, completed using reference TRBV30 and TRBJ1-6, is SQTIHQWPATLVQPVGSPLSLECTVEGTSNPNLYWYRQAAGRGLQLLFYSVGIGQISSEVPQNLSASRPQDRQFILSSKKLLLSDSGFYLCAWSVEGKRRNSPLHFGNGTRLTVT.

This chain links TRBV7-8 with TRBJ1-3; 7 bases fit TRBD1. CDR3 length: 15 amino acids. CDR1 and CDR2 from the germline V gene are SGHVS and FQNEAQ. Losses at the gene ends were 4 bases for V and 4 bases for J; bases not matched to a gene: 7. This CDR3 is CASSSTGDAGNTIYF. Here the CDR3 DNA reads TGTGCCAGCAGCTCAACAGGGGATGCCGGAAACACCATATATTTT.

CDR3 sequence reads: CASSSEGVHYGYTF. CDR3 DNA sequence: TGTGCCAGCAGTTCGGAGGGAGTCCACTATGGCTACACCTTC. The V and J genes are TRBV6-5 and TRBJ1-2, with D hard to call. Trimming left V 4 bases short and J 3 bases short, with 12 bases between. CDR1 is MNHEY, CDR2 SVGAGI, per germline. The length of the CDR3 is 14 residues.

The rearrangement links TRBV2 to TRBJ2-7, with D possibly being TRBD2 (6 bases). Trimming stripped 8 bases from V and 5 bases from J, with 16 bases between. This CDR3 region has 13 residues. CDR1 and CDR2 from the germline V gene are SNHLY and FYNNEI. The CDR3 DNA sequence: TGTGCCAGCCACCTCCCCGGGGAGGACGAGCAGTACTTC. Protein sequence: CASHLPGEDEQYF.

The chain couples TRBV30 to TRBJ2-2; D is ambiguous. With 3 bases removed from V and 5 bases from J, the gap between germline ends came to 4 bases. Germline CDR1 GTSNPN, CDR2 SVGIG (reference sequence). The length of the CDR3 is 11 residues. CDR3 sequence reads: CAWRSTGELFF. In DNA form, the CDR3 reads TGTGCCTGGAGGAGTACCGGGGAGCTGTTTTTT.

This clone was counted between two and nine times. The rearrangement joins TRBV4-2 to TRBJ2-7; 7 nucleotides match TRBD1. In germline, CDR1 is LGHNA, CDR2 YNFKEQ. The CDR3 runs to 13 residues. Trimming removed 4 bases from V and 4 bases from J; junction bases left unmatched: 4. The CDR3 DNA reads as TGTGCCAGCAGCCGGGACAGCTTATACGAGCAGTACTTC. It encodes CASSRDSLYEQYF.

CDR3 nucleotides: TGTGCCAGCAGTTTCGGGGGAACGGACACCATATATTTT. Amino acid sequence: CASSFGGTDTIYF. This chain uses TRBV28 with TRBJ1-3, with D perhaps matching TRBD1 (5 bases). The germline V gene has CDR1 MDHEN and CDR2 SYDVKM. Trimming left V 3 bases short and J 8 bases short, with 11 bases between. This CDR3 contains 13 residues.

The V and J genes are TRBV27 and TRBJ2-7; D is unclear. The CDR3 contains 14 residues. Per the germline V gene, CDR1 is MNHEY and CDR2 is SMNVEV (reference sequence). V lost 6 bases, J lost 0 bases, and 12 bases lay in between. The CDR3 loop reads CASSLGLSSYEQYF. In DNA, the CDR3 is TGTGCCAGCAGCCTAGGCCTGAGCTCCTACGAGCAGTACTTC.

This CDR3 is CASSQDFEGKYGYTF. The CDR3 nucleotides are TGTGCCAGCAGCCAAGATTTTGAGGGAAAATATGGCTACACCTTC. The V call is TRBV3-1 (or the pseudogene TRBV3-2), the J call TRBJ1-2; D is uncertain. The germline CDR1 and CDR2 sequences are LGHDT and YNNKEL (reference sequence). The V and J ends lost 0 bases and 5 bases respectively, with 13 bases between them. The CDR3 covers 15 residues.

The chain carries TRBV18 and TRBJ2-3; D unclear. CDR1 and CDR2 (germline): KGHSH, LQKENI. Trimming left V 2 bases short and J 6 bases short, with 6 bases between. The CDR3 extends over 12 amino acids. The chain's CDR3 is CASSPGADTQYF. In nucleotides, the CDR3 is TGTGCCAGCTCACCAGGAGCCGATACGCAGTATTTT.

V is TRBV28 and J is TRBJ1-1; 10 positions agree with TRBD1. This CDR3 region has 16 residues. V lost 5 bases to trimming and J lost 4 bases; unmatched junction nucleotides: 10. The V gene's germline CDR1 is MDHEN and CDR2 SYDVKM. The CDR3 region has the DNA TGTGCCAGCAGTCAAAGACAGGGGGCTGGTGGCACTGAAGCTTTCTTT. Translated: CASSQRQGAGGTEAFF.

V usage is TRBV5-4 and J usage is TRBJ1-2; D is perhaps TRBD1 (6 bases). Per germline, CDR1 SGHNT and CDR2 YYREEE (reference sequence). V was shortened by 5 bases and J by 1 base, with 15 bases between the two germline ends. This CDR3 contains 15 residues. Here the CDR3 DNA reads TGTGCCAGCAGACCCACCGGGGGGCTTAACTATGGCTACACCTTC. The encoded protein is CASRPTGGLNYGYTF.

This chain connects TRBV10-1 to TRBJ2-3, with TRBD1 matching 8 bases. Looked up from germline, CDR1 is WNHNN and CDR2 is SYGVQD (reference sequence). This CDR3 is 15 amino acids long. V lost 6 bases to trimming and J lost 6 bases; unmatched junction nucleotides: 11. The CDR3 loop is CASSASRGQFDTQYF. CDR3 bases: TGCGCCAGCAGCGCGTCCAGGGGGCAGTTCGATACGCAGTATTTT.

The chain couples TRBV6-5 to TRBJ1-1; 7 bases map to TRBD1. Germline V gives CDR1 MNHEY, CDR2 SVGAGI. The CDR3 totals 16 residues. Trimming cost V 4 bases and J 1 base; bases outside gene matches: 9. DNA of the CDR3: TGTGCCAGCAGTTCCGGGACAGCCCAAACGAACACTGAAGCTTTCTTT. Protein product: CASSSGTAQTNTEAFF.

V gene TRBV7-8 combines with J gene TRBJ2-7; tentatively, D is TRBD1 (5 bases). Between the trimmed V and J ends, which lost 2 bases and 0 bases, there was a span of 8 bases. The CDR3 sequence is 14 residues long. Looked up from germline, CDR1 is SGHVS and CDR2 is FQNEAQ. CDR3 residues: CASSLQGISYEQYF. The CDR3 nucleotides read TGTGCCAGCAGCTTACAGGGAATCTCCTACGAGCAGTACTTC.